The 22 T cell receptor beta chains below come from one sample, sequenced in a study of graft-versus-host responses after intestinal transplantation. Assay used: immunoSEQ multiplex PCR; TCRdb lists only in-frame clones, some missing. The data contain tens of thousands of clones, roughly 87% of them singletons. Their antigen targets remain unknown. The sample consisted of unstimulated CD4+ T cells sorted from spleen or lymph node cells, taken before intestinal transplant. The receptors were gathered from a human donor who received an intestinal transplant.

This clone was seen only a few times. CDR3 in amino acids: CASSSGGTNFQETQYF. The CDR3 region has the DNA TGTGCCAGCTCATCTGGGGGCACTAACTTCCAAGAGACCCAGTACTTC. V gene TRBV18 combines with J gene TRBJ2-5; D might be TRBD1 (6 bases). The CDR3 totals 16 residues. The V gene's germline CDR1 is KGHSH and CDR2 LQKENI. Trimming took off 5 bases at V and 1 base at J, with 17 bases between the two ends.

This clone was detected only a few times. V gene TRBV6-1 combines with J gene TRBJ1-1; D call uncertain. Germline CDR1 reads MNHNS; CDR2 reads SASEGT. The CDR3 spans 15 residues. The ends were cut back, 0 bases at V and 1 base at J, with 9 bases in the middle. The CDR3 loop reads CASSEAAVSNTEAFF. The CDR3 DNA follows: TGTGCCAGCAGTGAAGCCGCGGTCTCGAACACTGAAGCTTTCTTT.

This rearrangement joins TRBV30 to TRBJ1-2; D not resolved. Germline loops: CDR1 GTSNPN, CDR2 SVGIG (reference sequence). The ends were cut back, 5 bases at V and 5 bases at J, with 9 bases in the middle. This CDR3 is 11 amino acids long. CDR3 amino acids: CAWSQLYGYTF. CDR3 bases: TGTGCCTGGTCACAACTTTATGGCTACACCTTC.

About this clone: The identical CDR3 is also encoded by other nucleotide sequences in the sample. CDR3: CASSLGGAYGYTF. The CDR3, as DNA: TGTGCCAGCAGCTTGGGGGGAGCCTATGGCTACACCTTC. J is TRBJ1-2 and V is TRBV5-6; D remains unclear. The germline V gene has CDR1 SGHDT and CDR2 YYEEEE. Trimming removed 0 bases at V and 4 bases at J, with 7 bases between. The CDR3 has 13 amino acids. Supplemented by reference TRBV5-6 and TRBJ1-2, the full variable domain reads DAGVTQSPTHLIKTRGQQVTLRCSPKSGHDTVSWYQQALGQGPQFIFQYYEEEERQRGNFPDRFSGHQFPNYSSELNVNALLLGDSALYLCASSLGGAYGYTFGSGTRLTVV.

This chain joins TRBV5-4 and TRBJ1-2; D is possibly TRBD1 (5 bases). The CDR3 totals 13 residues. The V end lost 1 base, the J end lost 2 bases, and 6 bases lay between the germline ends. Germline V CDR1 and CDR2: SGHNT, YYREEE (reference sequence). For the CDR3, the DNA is TGTGCCAGCAGCTTGCAGGGAAACTATGGCTACACCTTC. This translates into CASSLQGNYGYTF.

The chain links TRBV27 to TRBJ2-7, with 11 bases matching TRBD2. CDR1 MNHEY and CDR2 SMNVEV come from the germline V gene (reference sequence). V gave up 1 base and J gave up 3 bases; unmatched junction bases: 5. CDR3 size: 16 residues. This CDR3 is CASSLWLAGGVYEQYF. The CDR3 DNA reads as TGTGCCAGCAGTTTATGGCTAGCGGGGGGTGTCTACGAGCAGTACTTC.

This chain's CDR3 is CASSLDGTGKLYEQYF. CDR3 DNA sequence: TGCGCCAGCAGCTTGGACGGAACAGGGAAACTCTACGAGCAGTACTTC. V and J are TRBV5-1 and TRBJ2-7; D perhaps matches TRBD1 (6 bases). From germline, CDR1 is SGHRS and CDR2 YFSETQ. The length of the CDR3 is 16 residues. Deletions cut 0 bases from V and 3 bases from J, with 16 bases between.

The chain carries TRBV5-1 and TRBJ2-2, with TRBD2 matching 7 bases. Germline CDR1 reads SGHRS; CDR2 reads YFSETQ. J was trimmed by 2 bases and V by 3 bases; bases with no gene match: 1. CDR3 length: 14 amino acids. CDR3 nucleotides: TGCGCCAGCAGCTCGACTAGCAACACCGGGGAGCTGTTTTTT. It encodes CASSSTSNTGELFF.

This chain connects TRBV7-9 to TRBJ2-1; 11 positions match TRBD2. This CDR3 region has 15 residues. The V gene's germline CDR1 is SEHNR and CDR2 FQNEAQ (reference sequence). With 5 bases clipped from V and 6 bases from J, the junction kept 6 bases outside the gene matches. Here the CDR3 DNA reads TGTGCCAGCAGCCCTAGCGGGAGGTTGGGCAATGAGCAGTTCTTC. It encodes CASSPSGRLGNEQFF.

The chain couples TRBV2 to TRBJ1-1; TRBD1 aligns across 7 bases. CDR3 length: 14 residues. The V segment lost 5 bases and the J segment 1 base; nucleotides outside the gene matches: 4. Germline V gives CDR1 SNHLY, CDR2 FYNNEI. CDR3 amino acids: CASSQQGQNTEAFF. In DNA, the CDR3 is TGTGCCAGCAGTCAACAGGGGCAGAACACTGAAGCTTTCTTT.

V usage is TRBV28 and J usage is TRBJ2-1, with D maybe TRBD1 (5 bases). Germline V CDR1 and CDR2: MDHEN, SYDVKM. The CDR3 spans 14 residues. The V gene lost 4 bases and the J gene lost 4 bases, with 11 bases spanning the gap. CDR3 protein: CASSSDSVYNEQFF. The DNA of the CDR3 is TGTGCCAGCAGTTCCGACAGCGTATACAATGAGCAGTTCTTC.

The CDR3 sequence is CASSSQRNSYEQYF. CDR3 DNA sequence: TGTGCCAGCAGTTCCCAGCGCAACTCCTACGAGCAGTACTTC. V and J are TRBV6-5 and TRBJ2-7, with unresolved D. CDR3 length: 14 residues. Trimming took off 4 bases at V and 0 bases at J, with 10 bases between the two ends. The V gene's germline CDR1 is MNHEY and CDR2 SVGAGI.

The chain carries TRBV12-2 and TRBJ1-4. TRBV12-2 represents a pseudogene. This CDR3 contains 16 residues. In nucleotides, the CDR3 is TGTGCAAGTCGCTTAGTGGCAGCGGCAACTAATGAAAAACTGTTTTTT. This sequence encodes CASRLVAAATNEKLFF.

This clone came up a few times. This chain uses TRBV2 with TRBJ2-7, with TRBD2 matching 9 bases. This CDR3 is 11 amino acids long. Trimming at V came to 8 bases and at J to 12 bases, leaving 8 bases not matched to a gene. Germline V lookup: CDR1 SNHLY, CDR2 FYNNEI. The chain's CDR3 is CASAGLAMVYF. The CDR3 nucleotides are TGTGCCAGCGCCGGACTAGCGATGGTGTACTTC.

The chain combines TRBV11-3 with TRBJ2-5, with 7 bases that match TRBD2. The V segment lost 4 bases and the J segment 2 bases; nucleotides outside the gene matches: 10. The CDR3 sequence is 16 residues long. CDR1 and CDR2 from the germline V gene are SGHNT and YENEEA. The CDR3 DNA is TGTGCCAGCAGCTCCCGAAGCGGGGCAGGACAAGAGACCCAGTACTTC. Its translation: CASSSRSGAGQETQYF.

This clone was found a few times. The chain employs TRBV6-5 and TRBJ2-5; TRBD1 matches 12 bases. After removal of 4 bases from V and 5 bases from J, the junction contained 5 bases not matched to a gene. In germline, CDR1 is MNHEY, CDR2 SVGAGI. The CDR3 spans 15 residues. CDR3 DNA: TGTGCCAGCAGTTGGGACAGGGGGCGCGAGGAGACCCAGTACTTC. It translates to CASSWDRGREETQYF.

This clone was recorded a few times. The CDR3 DNA reads as TGTGCCAGCAGTTTAGGGGGGAGCCGGACCGGGGAGCTGTTTTTT. As protein: CASSLGGSRTGELFF. The chain is built from TRBV28 and TRBJ2-2, with D perhaps TRBD2 (6 bases). Per the germline V gene, CDR1 is MDHEN and CDR2 is SYDVKM. The CDR3 loop spans 15 amino acids. V was shortened by 2 bases and J by 5 bases, with 12 bases between the two germline ends. The complete variable domain, with remaining parts taken from reference TRBV28 and TRBJ2-2, reads DVKVTQSSRYLVKRTGEKVFLECVQDMDHENMFWYRQDPGLGLRLIYFSYDVKMKEKGDIPEGYSVSREKKERFSLILESASTNQTSMYLCASSLGGSRTGELFFGEGSRLTVL.

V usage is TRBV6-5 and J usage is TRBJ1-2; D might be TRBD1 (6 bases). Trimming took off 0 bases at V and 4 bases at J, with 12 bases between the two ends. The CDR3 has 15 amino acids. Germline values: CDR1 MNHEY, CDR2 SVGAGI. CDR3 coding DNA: TGTGCCAGCAGTTACTCGGGGCAGGGGACCTATGGCTACACCTTC. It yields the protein CASSYSGQGTYGYTF.

CDR3 sequence (DNA): TGTGCCAGCAGACTAGCGACGAACACCGGGGAGCTGTTTTTT. Translation: CASRLATNTGELFF. V and J are TRBV6-4 and TRBJ2-2, with 7 nucleotides matching TRBD2. Germline CDR1 reads MRHNA; CDR2 reads SNTAGT. The CDR3 loop spans 14 amino acids. The J segment lost 0 bases and the V segment lost 6 bases, leaving 1 base of the junction unmatched.

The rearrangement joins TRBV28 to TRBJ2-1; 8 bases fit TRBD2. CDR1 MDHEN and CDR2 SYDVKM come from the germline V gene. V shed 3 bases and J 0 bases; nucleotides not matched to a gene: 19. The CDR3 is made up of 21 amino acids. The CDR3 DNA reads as TGTGCCAGCAGTTTCCTAATGGGGGGGCTAGCGGGCAATAGCTCCTACAATGAGCAGTTCTTC. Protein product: CASSFLMGGLAGNSSYNEQFF.

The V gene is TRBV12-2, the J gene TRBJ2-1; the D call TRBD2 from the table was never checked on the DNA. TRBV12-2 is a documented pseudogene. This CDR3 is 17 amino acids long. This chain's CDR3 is CASRSGTSVHPYNEQFF. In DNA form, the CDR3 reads TGTGCAAGTCGATCCGGGACTAGCGTCCACCCCTACAATGAGCAGTTCTTC.

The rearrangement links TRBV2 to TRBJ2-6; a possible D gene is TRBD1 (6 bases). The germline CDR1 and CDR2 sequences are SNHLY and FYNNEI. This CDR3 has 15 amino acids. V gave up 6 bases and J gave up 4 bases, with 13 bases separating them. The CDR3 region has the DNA TGTGCCAGCAGGAACGCAGGGGCCGGGGCCAACGTCCTGACTTTC. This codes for CASRNAGAGANVLTF.